A single sample gave rise to the 2 T cell receptor beta chains below, sequenced in a study of blood T cell repertoires in COVID-19. Libraries were prepared by immunoSEQ multiplex PCR; TCRdb keeps only in-frame clonotypes and omits some of them. The sample holds 250,000 to 350,000 clones, roughly nine tenths seen once. Material: peripheral blood. The receptor source for this set is a man aged 18 to 30 with active or convalescent COVID-19.

The V and J genes are TRBV27 and TRBJ2-7; 9 nucleotides align to TRBD1. This CDR3 has 14 amino acids. Germline V gene sequence: CDR1 MNHEY, CDR2 SMNVEV (reference sequence). Germline trimming cut 3 bases from V and 4 bases from J; bases unmatched to any gene: 4. The DNA for the CDR3 is TGTGCCAGCAGTTTCGGGACAGGGAATTACGAGCAGTACTTC. It yields the protein CASSFGTGNYEQYF.

CDR3 coding DNA: TGTGCCAGCAGCCTCAAAAGGACTGTTGGCACCGGGGAGCTGTTTTTT. Amino acids: CASSLKRTVGTGELFF. The chain has TRBV11-2 and TRBJ2-2; tentatively, D is TRBD2 (5 bases). V gave up 5 bases and J gave up 4 bases, with 17 bases separating them. Per the germline V gene, CDR1 is SGHAT and CDR2 is FQNNGV. This CDR3 is built from 16 residues. Full variable domain (outside the CDR3, taken from reference TRBV11-2 and TRBJ2-2): EAGVAQSPRYKIIEKRQSVAFWCNPISGHATLYWYQQILGQGPKLLIQFQNNGVVDDSQLPKDRFSAERLKGVDSTLKIQPAKLEDSAVYLCASSLKRTVGTGELFFGEGSRLTVL.